This T cell receptor (beta chain) comes out of a study of beta chain features in type 1 diabetes. Whole-study findings and limits: A moderate, significant TCRB CDR3 shortening appeared in type 1 diabetes across four CD4+ subsets. Any HLA type influence on TCRB rearrangement was left unresolved here.

The entirety of the isolated RNA underwent reverse transcription, so expressed TCRB transcripts were sequenced. Here immunoSEQ multiplex PCR was the method, and the copy in TCRdb shows in-frame clones only, minus some. Of roughly 150,000 clones in the sample, around 8% are singletons; the top ten hold about 0.9%. Germline V gene sequence: CDR1 SGDLS, CDR2 YYNGEE. Trimming pared 5 bases from V and 4 bases from J, leaving 7 bases between. This CDR3 region has 12 residues. To note about this clone: Its matching antigen is unknown.

Sequencing input: central memory CD4+ T cells from blood. V and J are TRBV9 and TRBJ1-5; D unresolved. This receptor was identified in a woman in her thirties or forties with type 1 diabetes. The CDR3 protein is CASSRTNQPQHF. The CDR3 bases are TGTGCCAGCAGTCGTACTAATCAGCCCCAGCATTTT.